Listed below are T cell receptor beta chains from one sample, sequenced in a study of blood T cell repertoires in COVID-19. Clones were sequenced by immunoSEQ multiplex PCR, and TCRdb holds only the in-frame ones, with some missing. Altogether over 250,000 clones are present, around 89% being singletons, with the ten largest covering roughly 2.5%. Material for sequencing was PBMCs or T cells enriched from blood (not recorded which). The receptors come from a young woman who had recovered from COVID-19. Both conserved end residues are part of each CDR3. D genes are given only for firm matches. Clone size is stated in some rows and not others, as once, few, many or a class when expanded.

cdr3_aa cdr3_nt v_call d_call clone_size j_call
CASSPGEKLFF TGTGCCAGCTCACCAGGCGAAAAACTGTTTTTT TRBV18 NA few TRBJ1-4
CASSLFSGGGEGDEQFF TGCGCCAGCAGCTTGTTTTCTGGCGGCGGAGAGGGGGATGAGCAGTTCTTC TRBV5-1 NA NA TRBJ2-1
CASSPFGTGVNSPLHF TGTGCCAGTAGTCCCTTCGGGACAGGGGTTAATTCACCCCTCCACTTT TRBV19 TRBD1 once TRBJ1-6
CASSMRDRVTGELFF TGTGCCAGTAGTATGAGGGACAGGGTGACCGGGGAGCTGTTTTTT TRBV19 TRBD1 NA TRBJ2-2
CSARAQETQYF TGCAGTGCTAGGGCCCAAGAGACCCAGTACTTC TRBV20-1 NA NA TRBJ2-5
CAWSGGTSSDTQYF TGTGCCTGGAGTGGCGGGACGTCGTCAGATACGCAGTATTTT TRBV30 NA NA TRBJ2-3
CASSLYGQDNSPLHF TGTGCCAGCAGCTTATATGGTCAGGATAATTCACCCCTCCACTTT TRBV7-6 NA NA TRBJ1-6
CASSSLGDTGELFF TGTGCCAGCAGTTCCCTCGGGGACACCGGGGAGCTGTTTTTT TRBV27 NA NA TRBJ2-2
CASTTIAQGIEGNEQFF TGTGCCAGCACCACTATCGCGCAGGGTATCGAAGGAAATGAGCAGTTCTTC TRBV3-1/TRBV3-2 NA NA TRBJ2-1
CASSFSLGAYEQYF TGCGCCAGCAGCTTTTCCCTGGGCGCCTACGAGCAGTACTTC TRBV5-1 NA NA TRBJ2-7
CASRVGAGTEAFF TGTGCCAGCAGGGTGGGGGCAGGCACTGAAGCTTTCTTT TRBV12-3/TRBV12-4 NA NA TRBJ1-1
CASREGATSSYNSPLHF TGTGCCAGCAGGGAGGGGGCGACCAGCTCCTATAATTCACCCCTCCACTTT TRBV28 TRBD1 NA TRBJ1-6
CASSLVSQTGELFF TGTGCCAGCAGCTTGGTGTCTCAGACCGGGGAGCTGTTTTTT TRBV5-8 NA NA TRBJ2-2
CAIKGGGEWEGKDTQYF TGTGCCATCAAAGGAGGCGGGGAGTGGGAGGGTAAAGATACGCAGTATTTT TRBV9 TRBD2 NA TRBJ2-3
CASSLNRGDTEAFF TGTGCCAGCAGCCTTAACAGGGGCGACACTGAAGCTTTCTTT TRBV28 TRBD1 NA TRBJ1-1
CARDRVTEAFF TGTGCCAGGGACAGGGTGACTGAAGCTTTCTTT TRBV19 TRBD1 NA TRBJ1-1
CASSDSGGGNYNEQFF TGTGCCAGCAGTGATAGCGGGGGGGGGAACTACAATGAGCAGTTCTTC TRBV28 TRBD2 NA TRBJ2-1
CAGRQDGDTEAFF TGTGCCGGGAGACAGGATGGTGACACTGAAGCTTTCTTT TRBV28 NA NA TRBJ1-1
CASSKNRDTIYGYTF TGCGCCAGCAGCAAAAACCGGGACACAATCTATGGCTACACCTTC TRBV10-1 NA NA TRBJ1-2
CASQRGGGGGRNEQFF TGTGCCAGCCAAAGGGGCGGGGGAGGAGGGCGTAATGAGCAGTTCTTC TRBV28 TRBD2 NA TRBJ2-1
CASSSAGGGEKLFF TGTGCCAGCAGTTCCGCGGGAGGTGGTGAAAAACTGTTTTTT TRBV27 NA NA TRBJ1-4
CAGLGTGGAAEAFF TGTGCCGGACTCGGGACAGGGGGCGCGGCTGAAGCTTTCTTT TRBV6-5 TRBD1 NA TRBJ1-1
CASSPRSGGLNYGYTF TGTGCCAGCAGCCCCCGCTCAGGGGGCCTTAACTATGGCTACACCTTC TRBV7-2 TRBD1 NA TRBJ1-2
CASSEAGQGVGGYTF TGTGCCAGCAGTGAAGCGGGACAGGGAGTAGGAGGCTACACCTTC TRBV2 TRBD1 NA TRBJ1-2
CASSQLRGDEQYF TGTGCCAGCAGCCAATTGCGGGGGGACGAGCAGTACTTC TRBV4-2 TRBD2 NA TRBJ2-7
CASSKNDRGGKLFF TGCGCCAGCAGTAAGAATGACAGAGGGGGAAAACTGTTTTTT TRBV10-1 NA NA TRBJ1-4
CASSMFGGGGYYEQYF TGTGCCAGTAGTATGTTTGGGGGAGGCGGCTACTACGAGCAGTACTTC TRBV19 NA NA TRBJ2-7
CASSYQEGNYGYTF TGTGCCAGCAGCTACCAGGAGGGTAACTATGGCTACACCTTC TRBV21-1 NA NA TRBJ1-2
CASTQGAYTIYF TGTGCCAGCACCCAGGGGGCTTACACCATATATTTT TRBV6-5 TRBD1 NA TRBJ1-3
CASSNQGAYEQYF TGTGCCAGCAGTAATCAGGGGGCCTACGAGCAGTACTTC TRBV27 TRBD1 NA TRBJ2-7
CASSSSHSGVQYF TGTGCCAGCAGTTCCTCCCATTCGGGGGTACAGTACTTC TRBV12-3/TRBV12-4 NA NA TRBJ2-7
CASSKGGQANEKLFF TGTGCCAGCAGCAAGGGGGGACAGGCAAATGAAAAACTGTTTTTT TRBV13 TRBD1 NA TRBJ1-4
CASSPVGGGNTGELFF TGTGCCAGCAGCCCCGTCGGCGGGGGGAACACCGGGGAGCTGTTTTTT TRBV11-2 TRBD2 few TRBJ2-2